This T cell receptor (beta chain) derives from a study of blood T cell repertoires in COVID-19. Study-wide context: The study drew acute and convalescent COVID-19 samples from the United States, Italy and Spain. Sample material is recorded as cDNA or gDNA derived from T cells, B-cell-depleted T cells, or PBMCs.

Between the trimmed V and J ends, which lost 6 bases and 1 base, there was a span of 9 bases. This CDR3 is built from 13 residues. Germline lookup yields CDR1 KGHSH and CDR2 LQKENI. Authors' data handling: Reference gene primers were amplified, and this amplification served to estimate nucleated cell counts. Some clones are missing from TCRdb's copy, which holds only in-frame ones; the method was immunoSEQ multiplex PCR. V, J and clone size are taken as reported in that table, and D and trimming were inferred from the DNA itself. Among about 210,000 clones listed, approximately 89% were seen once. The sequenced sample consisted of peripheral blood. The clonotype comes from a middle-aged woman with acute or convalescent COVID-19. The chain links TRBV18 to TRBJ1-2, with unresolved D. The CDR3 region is CASSGSINYGYTF. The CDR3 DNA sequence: TGTGCCAGCTCGGGCAGCATTAACTATGGCTACACCTTC.